The clone carrying this TCR beta chain was recorded at least ten times. The antigen is unknown. The data originate from a study of CD8+CD57+ T cells in acquired aplastic anemia. Study-level background: When averaged, DNA from sorted CD4+ and CD8+ cells came to around 3.4 ug. General observations from the study: Patients versus controls showed no significant CD8+ Simpson's diversity difference. About 30 CD8+ CDR3 sequences occurred in both the patients and the controls.

V was shortened by 0 bases and J by 2 bases, with 12 bases between the two germline ends. CDR1 SGHDT and CDR2 YYEEEE come from the germline V gene. The CDR3 sequence is 15 residues long. Genomic DNA constituted the template upon which TCR beta VDJ and CDR3 profiling was performed. Using its own MiXCR run on the reads, TCRdb lists one record per CDR3 protein. Of about 180,000 distinct CDR3 sequences in the sample, almost 50% were seen once. In patients chosen for sequencing, flow cytometry had shown CD8+CD57+ cell expansion. Patients were untreated when blood was sampled. This TCR was sampled from a human donor with aplastic anemia. The sequenced sample was sorted CD4+, CD8+, or CD8+CD57+ T cells (not recorded which) from PBMCs. The chain recombines TRBV5-6 with TRBJ2-7, with a possible D match to TRBD1 (7 bases). This CDR3 is CASSLDGRGAYEQYF. DNA for the CDR3: TGTGCCAGCAGCTTGGACGGCAGGGGGGCCTACGAGCAGTACTTC.